The text below deals with one T cell receptor beta chain. What it recognizes is unknown. The sample belongs to a study of T cell responses to AZD1222 COVID-19 vaccine. The germline CDR1 and CDR2 sequences are SGDLS and YYNGEE. The CDR3 is 13 residues long. V lost 4 bases to trimming and J lost 3 bases; unmatched junction nucleotides: 4. Study results and caveats: A rise in Spike-specific TCR breadth and depth followed two AZD1222 doses.

The table came from immunoSEQ multiplex PCR; TCRdb's copy has only in-frame clones and leaves some out. The table includes around 83,000 clones, less than 95% detected once. The sequencing here drew on peripheral blood, taken 28 days after the second AZD1222 dose. The sequence was collected from an adult who received the AZD1222 COVID-19 vaccine. The chain uses TRBV9 and TRBJ2-7; 7 positions agree with TRBD1. DNA of the CDR3: TGTGCCAGCAGCAGGGGACAGTACTACGAGCAGTACTTC. This codes for CASSRGQYYEQYF.